This T cell receptor beta chain was sequenced in a study of T cell responses to AZD1222 COVID-19 vaccine. Using immunoSEQ multiplex PCR, the repertoire was profiled, and TCRdb retains in-frame clones only, with some absent. The sample consists of roughly 120,000 clones, roughly 84% of them appearing once. Deletions cut 5 bases from V and 1 base from J, with 14 bases between. Germline CDR1 is MDHEN and CDR2 is SYDVKM. The CDR3 is 15 amino acids. The V gene is TRBV28, the J gene TRBJ1-1, with a weak D call TRBD1 (6 bases). The sequence was obtained from an adult in good health. Sequenced here: peripheral blood, sampled on day 0 of AZD1222 vaccination. The CDR3 region has the DNA TGTGCCAGCAGTCTGAGGGGGTTGAAGAACACTGAAGCTTTCTTT. Translated, it gives CASSLRGLKNTEAFF.